These 3 T cell receptor beta chains originate from one sample sequenced in a study of blood T cell repertoires in COVID-19. Libraries were prepared by immunoSEQ multiplex PCR; TCRdb keeps only in-frame clonotypes and omits some of them. The sample comprises a few hundred thousand clones, around 90% of which are singletons, and 1.7% rests with the top ten. The sequencing sample was made of PBMCs or T cells enriched from blood (not recorded which). These receptors were obtained from a woman aged 18-35 years with acute COVID-19.

V and J are TRBV27 and TRBJ1-1, with 7 positions matching TRBD1. This CDR3 comprises 15 residues. Germline V gene lookup returns CDR1 MNHEY and CDR2 SMNVEV (reference sequence). V lost 2 bases, J lost 6 bases, and 9 bases stayed unmatched. CDR3 bases: TGTGCCAGCAGTTTACAGGAGGGGGCGGGCTCTGAAGCTTTCTTT. Its translation: CASSLQEGAGSEAFF.

The V gene is TRBV30, the J gene TRBJ2-5; maybe TRBD2 (6 bases). This CDR3 is 13 amino acids long. Trimming shortened V by 3 bases and J by 5 bases, and 13 bases separated the two germline ends. Germline lookup yields CDR1 GTSNPN and CDR2 SVGIG (reference sequence). The DNA of the CDR3 is TGTGCCTGGAGGGATTTTGGGAGGGAGACCCAGTACTTC. Translation: CAWRDFGRETQYF.

With respect to this clone: This specimen includes other DNA sequences encoding the same CDR3. This chain links TRBV12-3 or TRBV12-4 with TRBJ1-1; D might be TRBD1 (6 bases). The V and J ends lost 7 bases and 1 base respectively, with 10 bases between them. This CDR3 contains 13 residues. CDR3 coding DNA: TGTGCCAGCACCCTGACAGGGAACACTGAAGCTTTCTTT. Translated, it gives CASTLTGNTEAFF.